These 14 T cell receptor beta chains share one sample of origin, sequenced in a study of T cells after yellow fever vaccination. TCRdb analysed the 5' RACE reads with MiXCR anew, one entry per CDR3 protein. Of 250,000 or so distinct CDR3 sequences listed, approximately 3.6% were seen once; the top ten hold approximately 18%. The starting material was PBMCs, obtained 15 days after the yellow fever booster vaccination. The origin of the receptors is a man younger than 35 who received the YFV17D yellow fever vaccine.

DNA of the CDR3: TGTGCCAGCAGCCCCCGTTTCGGCCGGGGGGGGAACACCGGGGAGCTGTTTTTT. It codes for CASSPRFGRGGNTGELFF. The chain combines TRBV5-4 with TRBJ2-2, with 8 bases aligning to TRBD2. CDR3 length: 18 amino acids. Germline trimming cut 4 bases from V and 1 base from J; bases unmatched to any gene: 12. Looked up from germline, CDR1 is SGHNT and CDR2 is YYREEE (reference sequence).

This clonotype was recorded at least ten times. V and J are TRBV20-1 and TRBJ1-2; D call uncertain. Trimming stripped 5 bases from V and 1 base from J, with 14 bases between. Germline CDR1 is DFQATT and CDR2 is SNEGSKA (reference sequence). The CDR3 covers 14 residues. The CDR3 sequence: CSAPDISLNYGYTF. The CDR3 bases are TGCAGTGCTCCCGACATCTCACTTAACTATGGCTACACCTTC.

The DNA of the CDR3 is TGTGCCAGCAGTTTATTTATGGAGAGAGAGACCCAGTACTTC. It is translated as CASSLFMERETQYF. The chain uses TRBV12-3 or TRBV12-4 and TRBJ2-5; D is unclear. This CDR3 is built from 14 residues. V lost 2 bases to trimming and J lost 4 bases, with 11 bases between them.

There are many counts of this clonotype. The gene calls are TRBV20-1 and TRBJ2-1, with D hard to call. V dropped 6 bases and J dropped 0 bases, with 15 bases sitting between them. There are 15 residues in the CDR3. CDR1 is DFQATT, CDR2 SNEGSKA, per germline (reference sequence). The chain's CDR3 is CSAPHFASSYNEQFF. Here the CDR3 DNA reads TGCAGTGCCCCGCACTTCGCGAGCTCCTACAATGAGCAGTTCTTC.

This clonotype was counted at least ten times. The chain is built from TRBV7-6 and TRBJ1-2; 10 positions match TRBD1. J was trimmed by 7 bases and V by 1 base; bases with no gene match: 6. Germline CDR1 and CDR2: SGHVS and FNYEAQ. The CDR3 length is 15 residues. CDR3 coding DNA: TGTGCCAGCAGCTTAGAGTTCGGGACAGGGGTTGGCTACACCTTC. It encodes CASSLEFGTGVGYTF.

This clonotype was counted at least ten times. J is TRBJ2-2 and V is TRBV5-6; D not resolved. This CDR3 is 13 amino acids long. The V and J ends lost 4 bases and 0 bases respectively, with 4 bases between them. Germline CDR1 SGHDT, CDR2 YYEEEE. Written as DNA, the CDR3 is TGTGCCAGCAGCGCAGCGAACACCGGGGAGCTGTTTTTT. This gives the protein CASSAANTGELFF. The whole variable domain, remainder taken from reference TRBV5-6 and TRBJ2-2, is DAGVTQSPTHLIKTRGQQVTLRCSPKSGHDTVSWYQQALGQGPQFIFQYYEEEERQRGNFPDRFSGHQFPNYSSELNVNALLLGDSALYLCASSAANTGELFFGEGSRLTVL.

This clonotype was detected many times. The chain has TRBV27 and TRBJ2-1; 11 nucleotides align to TRBD2. The CDR3 is 15 residues long. Germline lookup yields CDR1 MNHEY and CDR2 SMNVEV (reference sequence). Trimming removed 2 bases from V and 6 bases from J; junction bases left unmatched: 3. For the CDR3, the DNA is TGTGCCAGCAGTTTACTCGGACTAGCGGGCAATGAGCAGTTCTTC. This translates into CASSLLGLAGNEQFF.

This clonotype was counted between two and nine times. V usage is TRBV27 and J usage is TRBJ2-2; 11 bases are shared with TRBD2. Per germline, CDR1 MNHEY and CDR2 SMNVEV (reference sequence). This CDR3 is 16 amino acids long. J gave up 4 bases and V 5 bases, and 6 bases lay outside the gene matches. The CDR3 loop reads CASSPTSGGLTGELFF. The CDR3 nucleotides read TGTGCCAGCAGTCCCACTAGCGGGGGCCTCACCGGGGAGCTGTTTTTT.

The chain recombines TRBV28 with TRBJ2-7; the match to TRBD2 covers 7 bases. The CDR3 sequence is 15 residues long. J gave up 2 bases and V 6 bases, and 10 bases lay outside the gene matches. Germline V lookup: CDR1 MDHEN, CDR2 SYDVKM. Here the CDR3 DNA reads TGTGCCAGCAGCTCAACGGGGGGAACTACCTACGAGCAGTACTTC. Encoded protein: CASSSTGGTTYEQYF.

This clonotype was seen many times. V is TRBV10-2 and J is TRBJ2-7, with 7 nucleotides matching TRBD1. The CDR3 loop spans 16 amino acids. V shed 2 bases and J 7 bases; nucleotides not matched to a gene: 14. Germline V gene sequence: CDR1 WSHSY, CDR2 SAAADI. CDR3 DNA: TGCGCCAGCAGTGAGACCCGACAGGGTAAAAGAGAGGAGCAGTACTTC. Encoded protein: CASSETRQGKREEQYF.

This clonotype appeared a few times. The V and J genes are TRBV29-1 and TRBJ2-3, with 11 bases fitting TRBD2. Losses at the gene ends were 6 bases for V and 1 base for J; bases not matched to a gene: 3. The V gene's germline CDR1 is SQVTM and CDR2 ANQGSEA. The CDR3 runs 14 residues. Here the CDR3 DNA reads TGCAGCGTCATACTAGCGGGAGGCACAGATACGCAGTATTTT. It yields the protein CSVILAGGTDTQYF.

In its sample, this clonotype was seen many times. The J gene is TRBJ1-2, the V gene TRBV28; D remains ambiguous. The CDR3 consists of 14 residues. The V end lost 6 bases, the J end lost 5 bases, and 16 bases lay between the germline ends. Germline V gives CDR1 MDHEN, CDR2 SYDVKM. CDR3 DNA: TGTGCCAGCAGGCCACCTCTATCAGAATATGGCTACACCTTC. Amino acid sequence: CASRPPLSEYGYTF.

The chain recombines TRBV23-1 with TRBJ2-3, with D possibly matching TRBD2 (6 bases). TRBV23-1 is an ORF, with its function uncertain. V was shortened by 3 bases and J by 3 bases, with 13 bases between the two germline ends. The CDR3 is 15 residues long. The chain's CDR3 is CASSQEGPGTDTQYF. In DNA form, the CDR3 reads TGCGCCAGCAGTCAGGAGGGACCCGGGACAGATACGCAGTATTTT.

In its sample, this clonotype was seen many times. The CDR3 spells CSAREADVPLHF. Here the CDR3 DNA reads TGCAGTGCTAGGGAGGCCGACGTACCCCTCCACTTT. V and J are TRBV20-1 and TRBJ1-6; D is undetermined. Looked up from germline, CDR1 is DFQATT and CDR2 is SNEGSKA (reference sequence). The V gene lost 3 bases and the J gene lost 12 bases, with 12 bases spanning the gap. There are 12 residues in the CDR3.